The T cell receptor (beta chain) under discussion was sequenced for a study of CD8 T cells in Susac syndrome. Germline CDR1 SEHNR, CDR2 FQNEAQ (reference sequence). J gave up 7 bases and V 5 bases, and 17 bases lay outside the gene matches. CDR3 length equals 18 residues. CD8+ and CD4+ T cells circulating in blood were sequenced for TCR beta. The multiple sclerosis controls, all treatment-naive patients, had relapsing-remitting disease that was stable or active. FACS enriched CD8+ TEMRA cells, while bulk CD8+ and CD4+ were negatively isolated. Random hexamers were used to reverse transcribe the RNA input (roughly 0.5 to 1 ug). MiXCR was run by TCRdb on the immunoSEQ multiplex PCR reads, yielding one entry per CDR3 protein. The repertoire has roughly 330,000 distinct CDR3 sequences, roughly nine tenths of them found once; the top ten carry about 0.07%.

Sequenced material: CD4+ T cells from PBMCs. This sequence joins TRBV7-9 and TRBJ2-7; 13 bases fit TRBD2. The origin of this receptor is a human donor with multiple sclerosis. The CDR3 DNA follows: TGTGCCAGCAGCCCCGGACTAGCGGGAGAACCCCCTGTAGGAGAGCAGTACTTC. Encoded protein: CASSPGLAGEPPVGEQYF.